This is a list of T cell receptor beta chains from one sample in a study of PD-L1 blockade in urothelial cancer. This table comes from immunoSEQ multiplex PCR, and its TCRdb copy is limited to in-frame clones, with some not included. The table records about 76,000 clones, around 93% of them present only once. This material consisted of PBMCs, taken around atezolizumab (anti-PD-L1) treatment. Source of these receptors: an elderly woman with urothelial cancer. CDR3s include the opening cysteine and the closing phenylalanine or tryptophan. Fields, in order: clone size, D gene, J gene, V gene, CDR3 protein, CDR3 DNA. The D gene is left open where the match is weak. Clone size, where shown, is once, few, many, or a class for clones that have expanded.

abundance: NA
d_gene: TRBD2
j_gene: TRBJ2-1
v_gene: TRBV7-9
CDR3aa: CASSSRTSGDAPWDEQFF
CDR3nt: TGTGCCAGCAGCTCTCGGACTAGCGGGGATGCGCCCTGGGATGAGCAGTTCTTC

abundance: NA
d_gene: NA
j_gene: TRBJ2-2
v_gene: TRBV28
CDR3aa: CASSLSRDTNTGELFF
CDR3nt: TGTGCCAGCAGTTTGTCGCGTGATACGAACACCGGGGAGCTGTTTTTT

abundance: NA
d_gene: TRBD2
j_gene: TRBJ2-1
v_gene: TRBV18
CDR3aa: CASSPSGRARNEQFF
CDR3nt: TGTGCCAGCTCACCTAGCGGGAGGGCCAGGAATGAGCAGTTCTTC

abundance: NA
d_gene: NA
j_gene: TRBJ2-5
v_gene: TRBV30
CDR3aa: CAWNRTPQETQYF
CDR3nt: TGTGCCTGGAACAGAACACCTCAAGAGACCCAGTACTTC

abundance: NA
d_gene: TRBD1
j_gene: TRBJ1-1
v_gene: TRBV4-1
CDR3aa: CASSQPRGLGSEAFF
CDR3nt: TGCGCCAGCAGCCAACCCAGGGGGCTTGGGTCTGAAGCTTTCTTT

abundance: few
d_gene: NA
j_gene: TRBJ1-1
v_gene: TRBV19
CDR3aa: CASSIGRTEAFF
CDR3nt: TGTGCCAGTAGTATAGGTCGGACTGAAGCTTTCTTT

abundance: NA
d_gene: NA
j_gene: TRBJ2-1
v_gene: TRBV9
CDR3aa: CASSLQGYEQFF
CDR3nt: TGTGCCAGCAGCTTGCAGGGGTATGAGCAGTTCTTC

abundance: NA
d_gene: NA
j_gene: TRBJ1-4
v_gene: TRBV30
CDR3aa: CAWSYLGAEKLFF
CDR3nt: TGTGCCTGGAGTTACCTGGGGGCGGAAAAACTGTTTTTT

abundance: NA
d_gene: NA
j_gene: TRBJ1-1
v_gene: TRBV19
CDR3aa: CASSTQANTEAFF
CDR3nt: TGTGCCAGTAGTACCCAAGCGAACACTGAAGCTTTCTTT

abundance: NA
d_gene: NA
j_gene: TRBJ2-2
v_gene: TRBV5-4
CDR3aa: CASSFPGNPTGELFF
CDR3nt: TGTGCCAGCAGCTTTCCGGGGAATCCCACCGGGGAGCTGTTTTTT

abundance: NA
d_gene: TRBD2
j_gene: TRBJ2-5
v_gene: TRBV5-1
CDR3aa: CASKPGGQETQYF
CDR3nt: TGCGCCAGCAAGCCCGGGGGGCAAGAGACCCAGTACTTC

abundance: NA
d_gene: NA
j_gene: TRBJ1-2
v_gene: TRBV2
CDR3aa: CASRPTRLNNYGYTF
CDR3nt: TGTGCCAGCAGACCTACCCGTTTAAATAACTATGGCTACACCTTC

abundance: NA
d_gene: TRBD2
j_gene: TRBJ2-5
v_gene: TRBV7-8
CDR3aa: CASSFGTSWQTQYF
CDR3nt: TGTGCCAGCAGCTTTGGGACTAGTTGGCAGACCCAGTACTTC

abundance: NA
d_gene: TRBD1
j_gene: TRBJ1-5
v_gene: TRBV7-9
CDR3aa: CASSLTPRGVDSNQPQHF
CDR3nt: TGTGCCAGCAGCTTAACCCCCAGGGGGGTGGATAGCAATCAGCCCCAGCATTTT

abundance: NA
d_gene: NA
j_gene: TRBJ2-3
v_gene: TRBV11-2
CDR3aa: CASSPGLDTDTQYF
CDR3nt: TGTGCCAGCAGCCCGGGACTTGACACAGATACGCAGTATTTT

abundance: NA
d_gene: NA
j_gene: TRBJ1-1
v_gene: TRBV6-5
CDR3aa: CASSYSWRAPEAFF
CDR3nt: TGTGCCAGCAGTTACTCTTGGCGGGCCCCTGAAGCTTTCTTT

abundance: NA
d_gene: NA
j_gene: TRBJ1-3
v_gene: TRBV2
CDR3aa: CASSEAGRGSGNTIYF
CDR3nt: TGTGCCAGCAGTGAAGCTGGGAGGGGCTCTGGAAACACCATATATTTT

abundance: NA
d_gene: TRBD1
j_gene: TRBJ1-5
v_gene: TRBV2
CDR3aa: CASRSGTGSQPQHF
CDR3nt: TGTGCCAGCAGGTCAGGGACAGGGAGTCAGCCCCAGCATTTT

abundance: NA
d_gene: NA
j_gene: TRBJ2-1
v_gene: TRBV4-1
CDR3aa: CASSPLSGRSYNEQFF
CDR3nt: TGCGCCAGCAGCCCACTAAGCGGGCGCTCCTACAATGAGCAGTTCTTC

abundance: NA
d_gene: TRBD1
j_gene: TRBJ1-5
v_gene: TRBV29-1
CDR3aa: CSATGPLGPQHF
CDR3nt: TGCAGCGCGACAGGGCCCCTTGGGCCCCAGCATTTT

abundance: NA
d_gene: NA
j_gene: TRBJ2-7
v_gene: TRBV18
CDR3aa: CASSLQIEYEQYF
CDR3nt: TGTGCCAGCTCTCTACAGATAGAGTACGAGCAGTACTTC

abundance: NA
d_gene: NA
j_gene: TRBJ1-5
v_gene: TRBV28
CDR3aa: CASSSTRGRSNQPQHF
CDR3nt: TGTGCCAGCAGTTCAACCCGGGGTAGGAGCAATCAGCCCCAGCATTTT

abundance: NA
d_gene: NA
j_gene: TRBJ2-2
v_gene: TRBV7-3
CDR3aa: CASSLEGGKSGELFF
CDR3nt: TGTGCCAGCAGCTTAGAAGGAGGGAAATCCGGGGAGCTGTTTTTT

abundance: NA
d_gene: NA
j_gene: TRBJ2-1
v_gene: TRBV20-1
CDR3aa: CSANLDTEQFF
CDR3nt: TGCAGTGCCAATTTGGACACGGAGCAGTTCTTC

abundance: NA
d_gene: TRBD2
j_gene: TRBJ2-7
v_gene: TRBV5-1
CDR3aa: CASSPGLGTTSYEQYF
CDR3nt: TGCGCCAGCAGCCCGGGACTAGGGACCACCTCCTACGAGCAGTACTTC

abundance: NA
d_gene: TRBD1
j_gene: TRBJ1-5
v_gene: TRBV29-1
CDR3aa: CSVRKGRDSGPSNQPQHF
CDR3nt: TGCAGCGTTCGAAAGGGTCGGGACAGTGGACCCAGCAATCAGCCCCAGCATTTT

abundance: NA
d_gene: NA
j_gene: TRBJ2-7
v_gene: TRBV11-2
CDR3aa: CASSLGSGGGYEQYF
CDR3nt: TGTGCCAGCAGCTTAGGGTCAGGGGGAGGCTACGAGCAGTACTTC

abundance: NA
d_gene: TRBD2
j_gene: TRBJ2-3
v_gene: TRBV5-1
CDR3aa: CASSASGRGTDTQYF
CDR3nt: TGCGCCAGCAGCGCCAGCGGGAGGGGTACAGATACGCAGTATTTT

abundance: NA
d_gene: TRBD2
j_gene: TRBJ2-1
v_gene: TRBV5-1
CDR3aa: CASSQTSHLRNEQFF
CDR3nt: TGCGCCAGCAGCCAGACTAGCCATCTGCGGAATGAGCAGTTCTTC

abundance: NA
d_gene: TRBD1
j_gene: TRBJ2-7
v_gene: TRBV5-1
CDR3aa: CASRDRGLESNEPIYEQYF
CDR3nt: TGCGCCAGCAGGGACAGGGGGCTAGAAAGCAATGAACCTATCTACGAGCAGTACTTC

abundance: NA
d_gene: NA
j_gene: TRBJ2-1
v_gene: TRBV5-1
CDR3aa: CASSLQLLGEQFF
CDR3nt: TGCGCCAGCAGCTTACAACTACTAGGTGAGCAGTTCTTC

abundance: few
d_gene: TRBD1
j_gene: TRBJ2-1
v_gene: TRBV28
CDR3aa: CASSSGTVNHNEQFF
CDR3nt: TGTGCCAGCAGTTCGGGGACAGTTAACCACAATGAGCAGTTCTTC

abundance: NA
d_gene: NA
j_gene: TRBJ2-2
v_gene: TRBV11-2
CDR3aa: CASSSSRGLTGELFF
CDR3nt: TGTGCCAGCAGCTCGTCGCGAGGCTTGACCGGGGAGCTGTTTTTT

abundance: NA
d_gene: NA
j_gene: TRBJ1-3
v_gene: TRBV25-1
CDR3aa: CASSGTPSSGNTIYF
CDR3nt: TGTGCCAGCAGTGGGACACCGAGCTCTGGAAACACCATATATTTT

abundance: once
d_gene: NA
j_gene: TRBJ2-2
v_gene: TRBV7-9
CDR3aa: CASSLVGADTGELFF
CDR3nt: TGTGCCAGCAGCTTAGTAGGGGCCGACACCGGGGAGCTGTTTTTT

abundance: once
d_gene: NA
j_gene: TRBJ2-5
v_gene: TRBV7-9
CDR3aa: CASSLAGEGQTQYF
CDR3nt: TGTGCCAGCAGCCTGGCCGGGGAAGGGCAGACCCAGTACTTC

abundance: NA
d_gene: TRBD1
j_gene: TRBJ1-5
v_gene: TRBV11-2
CDR3aa: CASSYRGQGYSNQPQHF
CDR3nt: TGTGCCAGCAGCTACCGGGGACAGGGTTATAGCAATCAGCCCCAGCATTTT

abundance: once
d_gene: NA
j_gene: TRBJ1-1
v_gene: TRBV28
CDR3aa: CASSFGQLNTEAFF
CDR3nt: TGTGCCAGCAGTTTTGGGCAGTTGAACACTGAAGCTTTCTTT

abundance: NA
d_gene: TRBD2
j_gene: TRBJ2-3
v_gene: TRBV18
CDR3aa: CASSPPTSGRKADTQYF
CDR3nt: TGTGCCAGCTCACCACCGACTAGCGGGAGGAAGGCAGATACGCAGTATTTT

abundance: NA
d_gene: NA
j_gene: TRBJ2-3
v_gene: TRBV2
CDR3aa: CASRIGTSAYTDTQYF
CDR3nt: TGTGCCAGCAGGATTGGGACATCGGCATACACAGATACGCAGTATTTT

abundance: NA
d_gene: NA
j_gene: TRBJ2-6
v_gene: TRBV2
CDR3aa: CASSGRGSGANVLTF
CDR3nt: TGTGCCAGCAGTGGACGGGGCTCTGGGGCCAACGTCCTGACTTTC